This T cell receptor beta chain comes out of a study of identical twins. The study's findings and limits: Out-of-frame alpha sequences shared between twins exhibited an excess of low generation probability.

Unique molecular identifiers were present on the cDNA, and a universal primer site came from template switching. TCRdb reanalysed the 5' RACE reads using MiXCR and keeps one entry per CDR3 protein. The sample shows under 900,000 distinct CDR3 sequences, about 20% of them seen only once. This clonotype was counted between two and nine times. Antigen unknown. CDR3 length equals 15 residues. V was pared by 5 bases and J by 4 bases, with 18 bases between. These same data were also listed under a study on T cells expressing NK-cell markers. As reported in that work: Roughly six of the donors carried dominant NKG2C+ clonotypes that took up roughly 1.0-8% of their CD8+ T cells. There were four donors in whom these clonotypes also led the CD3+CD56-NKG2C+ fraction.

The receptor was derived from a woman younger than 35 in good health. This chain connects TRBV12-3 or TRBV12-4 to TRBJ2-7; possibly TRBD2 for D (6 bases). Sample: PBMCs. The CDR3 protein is CASSGPGLSMYEQYF. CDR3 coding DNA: TGTGCCAGCAGTGGGCCGGGACTCTCCATGTACGAGCAGTACTTC.